This TCR beta chain was captured in a study of T cell changes during pregnancy in multiple sclerosis. The protocol was immunoSEQ multiplex PCR, while the TCRdb copy is restricted to in-frame clones and leaves out a portion. Here the sample spans about 79,000 clones, 90% to 95% being singletons. CDR1 and CDR2 (germline): SGHDT, YYEEEE. With 3 bases clipped from V and 5 bases from J, the junction kept 5 bases outside the gene matches. This CDR3 contains 14 residues. The specimen was CD4+ T cells from peripheral blood mononuclear cells, collected in the second trimester of pregnancy. The TCR sequence derives from a female donor with multiple sclerosis, enrolled in a pregnancy study. The chain carries TRBV5-6 and TRBJ2-1, with 7 positions matching TRBD1. The CDR3 DNA follows: TGTGCCAGCAGCTGGGGGACAGAGAACAATGAGCAGTTCTTC. Protein: CASSWGTENNEQFF. Using reference TRBV5-6 and TRBJ2-1 for the parts outside the CDR3, the full variable domain is DAGVTQSPTHLIKTRGQQVTLRCSPKSGHDTVSWYQQALGQGPQFIFQYYEEEERQRGNFPDRFSGHQFPNYSSELNVNALLLGDSALYLCASSWGTENNEQFFGPGTRLTVL.